A single sample is the source of the 5 T cell receptor beta chains below, sequenced in a study of T cells in Graves' hyperthyroidism and ophthalmopathy. The CDR3 regions of TCR beta were amplified from RNA transcripts. A set of HTBI primers served as the primers for a first-round RT-PCR of the TCR CDR3. TCRdb re-called the multiplex PCR reads through MiXCR, storing one row per CDR3 protein. The data contain hundreds of thousands of distinct CDR3 sequences, approximately 15% of them singletons. The sample taken for sequencing was blood. The receptor set was obtained from a young woman with Graves' hyperthyroidism.

This clonotype was seen a handful of times. The chain employs TRBV29-1 and TRBJ2-2; D assignment may be TRBD1 or TRBD2 (5 bases each). This CDR3 contains 17 residues. Looked up from germline, CDR1 is SQVTM and CDR2 is ANQGSEA. V was trimmed by 0 bases and J by 5 bases, leaving 19 bases between them. Here the CDR3 DNA reads TGCAGCGTTGAAGACTGGGACCCACGTAAGGGAACCGGGGAGCTGTTTTTT. Residues: CSVEDWDPRKGTGELFF.

This clonotype has at least ten counts. The rearrangement links TRBV4-1 to TRBJ2-5; 10 bases align to TRBD2. Germline V CDR1 and CDR2: MGHRA, YSYEKL. This CDR3 has 17 residues. J gave up 2 bases and V 4 bases, and 10 bases lay outside the gene matches. Here the CDR3 reads CASSLGATSGIQETQYF. The CDR3 DNA sequence: TGCGCCAGCAGCCTAGGGGCTACTAGCGGGATACAAGAGACCCAGTACTTC.

The gene calls are TRBV7-2 and TRBJ1-5; D might be TRBD1 (5 bases). V gave up 0 bases and J gave up 1 base, with 10 bases separating them. This CDR3 has 16 amino acids. Germline V gene data show CDR1 as SGHTA and CDR2 as FQGNSA. The CDR3 reads CASSLAFDSSNQPQHF. The CDR3 DNA sequence: TGTGCCAGCAGCTTAGCGTTCGACAGCAGCAATCAGCCCCAGCATTTT. Complete variable domain (other parts from reference TRBV7-2 and TRBJ1-5): GAGVSQSPSNKVTEKGKDVELRCDPISGHTALYWYRQSLGQGLEFLIYFQGNSAPDKSGLPSDRFSAERTGGSVSTLTIQRTQQEDSAVYLCASSLAFDSSNQPQHFGDGTRLSIL.

This clonotype was observed a few times. This rearrangement joins TRBV30 to TRBJ1-1; D gene uncertain. The germline CDR1 and CDR2 sequences are GTSNPN and SVGIG (reference sequence). The CDR3 loop spans 13 amino acids. Trimming removed 3 bases from V and 3 bases from J, with 11 bases in between. CDR3 amino acids: CAWRSAAYTEAFF. Written as DNA, the CDR3 is TGTGCCTGGAGATCGGCAGCGTACACTGAAGCTTTCTTT.

This clonotype was found a few times. This chain uses TRBV7-9 with TRBJ2-3; 8 bases align to TRBD2. Germline V lookup: CDR1 SEHNR, CDR2 FQNEAQ (reference sequence). The CDR3 length is 15 residues. After removal of 3 bases from V and 4 bases from J, the junction contained 6 bases not matched to a gene. The CDR3 spells CASSLGSGSSDTQYF. The DNA for the CDR3 is TGTGCCAGCAGCTTGGGGAGCGGGAGTTCAGATACGCAGTATTTT.